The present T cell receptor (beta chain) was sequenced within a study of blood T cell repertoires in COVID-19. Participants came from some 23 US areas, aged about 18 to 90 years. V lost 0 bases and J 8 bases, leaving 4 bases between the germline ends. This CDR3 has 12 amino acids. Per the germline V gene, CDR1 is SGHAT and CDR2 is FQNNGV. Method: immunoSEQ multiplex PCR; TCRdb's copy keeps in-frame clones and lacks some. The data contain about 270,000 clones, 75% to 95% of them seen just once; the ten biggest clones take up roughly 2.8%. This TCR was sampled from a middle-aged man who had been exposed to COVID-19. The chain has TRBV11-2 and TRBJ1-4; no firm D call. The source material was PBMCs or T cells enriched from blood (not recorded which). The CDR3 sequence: CASSLDREKLFF. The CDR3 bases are TGTGCCAGCAGCTTAGACAGGGAAAAACTGTTTTTT.